These T cell receptor beta chains were read from a single sample in a study of OX40 agonist ivuxolimab in advanced cancers. The method was immunoSEQ multiplex PCR; TCRdb's version includes in-frame clones alone and lacks a portion of them. The sample records some 70,000 clones, around 90% being singletons. The sample in question was CD4+ or CD8+ T cells sorted from blood, obtained in a trial of the OX40 agonist ivuxolimab. These receptors were collected from an adult with an advanced solid tumor such as melanoma, head and neck, liver or kidney cancer. Each CDR3 is given with its conserved first and last residue. A D gene is named only where the DNA matches it firmly. The size field is filled for only some rows; it gives once, few, many or a size class.

>-|TRBV27|-|TRBJ1-2
TGTGCCAGTGGGGCAGGAGGGAACTATGGCTACACCTTC
CASGAGGNYGYTF
>-|TRBV30|-|TRBJ2-2
TGTGCCTGGAGTGCCCTGGGACACCAGAACACCGGGGAGCTGTTTTTT
CAWSALGHQNTGELFF
>-|TRBV14|-|TRBJ1-6
TGTGCCAGCAGCCAAGATCGCATGGAGGCAAATTCACCCCTCCACTTT
CASSQDRMEANSPLHF
>few|TRBV10-3|-|TRBJ2-3
TGTGCCATCACCCCCTCGGTAACAGATACGCAGTATTTT
CAITPSVTDTQYF
>-|TRBV5-1|TRBD2|TRBJ2-5
TGCGCCAGCAGCTTGGGGGGACTAGCGGGGCAAGAGACCCAGTACTTC
CASSLGGLAGQETQYF
>-|TRBV11-2|-|TRBJ1-2
TGTGCCAGCAGCTTCCAGGGACCGTCTGGCTACACCTTC
CASSFQGPSGYTF
>-|TRBV25-1|-|TRBJ2-5
TGTGCCAGCAGTGAATTCGCCCAAGAGACCCAGTACTTC
CASSEFAQETQYF
>-|TRBV5-8|TRBD1|TRBJ1-5
TGTGCCAGCAGCTCCGGCAGGGGGCAAAGTCAGCCCCAGCATTTT
CASSSGRGQSQPQHF
>-|TRBV7-3|-|TRBJ2-7
TGTGCCAGCAGCCCCTCCCCGGAAGGTGTGCAGTACTTC
CASSPSPEGVQYF
>few|TRBV5-1|TRBD2|TRBJ2-7
TGCGCCAGCAGCTTGGGCGGGAGAGGGTCCTACGAGCAGTACTTC
CASSLGGRGSYEQYF
>-|TRBV30|-|TRBJ2-1
TGTGCCTGGTCCGCTGGGCGGGACGTCCACAATGAGCAGTTCTTC
CAWSAGRDVHNEQFF
>-|TRBV6-6|-|TRBJ1-1
TGTGCCAGCAGTACCACAGGGAACACTGAAGCTTTCTTT
CASSTTGNTEAFF
>-|TRBV5-1|TRBD2|TRBJ2-7
TGCGCCAGCAGCTTGGCCTTGGGGGGGACCGGATACGAGCAGTACTTC
CASSLALGGTGYEQYF
>-|TRBV19|-|TRBJ2-2
TGTGCCAGTAGTATAGGGTTAGGGGTACCCGGGGAGCTGTTTTTT
CASSIGLGVPGELFF
>once|TRBV7-9|-|TRBJ2-4
TGTGCCAGCAGCTTAGTTGGGAACAAAAACATTCAGTACTTC
CASSLVGNKNIQYF
>-|TRBV21-1|-|TRBJ1-4
TGTGCCAGCACTCACAGCAGCGGATTAGTTGCAACTAATGAAAAACTGTTTTTT
CASTHSSGLVATNEKLFF
>-|TRBV7-6|-|TRBJ2-4
TGTGCCAGCAGCCCGATGGGGGGGCGGGGAACCAAAAACATTCAGTACTTC
CASSPMGGRGTKNIQYF
>once|TRBV5-1|-|TRBJ1-1
TGCGCCAGCAGCTCTTCGACAGGGAACACTGAAGCTTTCTTT
CASSSSTGNTEAFF
>once|TRBV7-2|-|TRBJ2-7
TGTGCCAGCAGCCCTCAAGGGGGGACTTGGGGCGAGCAGTACTTC
CASSPQGGTWGEQYF
>-|TRBV30|TRBD2|TRBJ2-1
TGTGCCTGGACTAGCCGAAGCGGGAGCTACAATGAGCAGTTCTTC
CAWTSRSGSYNEQFF
>once|TRBV19|TRBD2|TRBJ2-1
TGTGCCAGTAGTACCAGCGGGATGTACAATGAGCAGTTCTTC
CASSTSGMYNEQFF
>-|TRBV30|-|TRBJ2-7
TGTGCCTGGAGTGTACACAGGAGCCTCTCCTACGAGCAGTACTTC
CAWSVHRSLSYEQYF
>-|TRBV19|-|TRBJ1-2
TGTGCCAGTAGTCCCCGCCAGGGAGGCTATGGCTACACCTTC
CASSPRQGGYGYTF
>-|TRBV6-5|-|TRBJ2-7
TGTGCCAGCAGTTACAACAAGCCGGGGCGCTCCTACGAGCAGTACTTC
CASSYNKPGRSYEQYF
>-|TRBV6-5|-|TRBJ1-1
TGTGCCAGCAGTTCAACAGGGCTCACTGAAGCTTTCTTT
CASSSTGLTEAFF
>-|TRBV6-6|-|TRBJ1-1
TGTGCCAGCAGTTACGACTTGCGGGGCGCGACTGAAGCTTTCTTT
CASSYDLRGATEAFF
>few|TRBV30|TRBD1|TRBJ1-1
TGTGCCTGGATCGCAGGGGGCACTGAAGCTTTCTTT
CAWIAGGTEAFF
>-|TRBV18|-|TRBJ1-6
TGTGCCAGCTCACCACCAGAAGCGACTTCACCCCTCCACTTT
CASSPPEATSPLHF
>-|TRBV30|TRBD1|TRBJ2-2
TGTGCCTGGAGTGTAGGGCAGGGGGCGACCGGGGAGCTGTTTTTT
CAWSVGQGATGELFF
>-|TRBV27|TRBD1|TRBJ1-4
TGTGCCAGCAGCACAGGGACAGGGGGGAGGAAACTGTTTTTT
CASSTGTGGRKLFF
>-|TRBV5-4|TRBD2|TRBJ2-7
TGTGCCAGCAGCCCCTTGCCGGGGGGATCCTACGAGCAGTACTTC
CASSPLPGGSYEQYF
>-|TRBV9|-|TRBJ2-1
TGTGCCAGCAGCGAGCCGGGAGATTACTCCTACAATGAGCAGTTCTTC
CASSEPGDYSYNEQFF
>-|TRBV30|-|TRBJ1-2
TGTGCCTGGAGCTCCTCGGGGGACTATGGCTACACCTTC
CAWSSSGDYGYTF